This T cell receptor (beta chain) stems from a study of blood T cell repertoires in COVID-19. Across the study: COVID-19 samples collected from the United States, Italy and Spain covered acute and convalescent phases. PBMCs, B-cell-depleted T cells, or T cells were the source of the cDNA or gDNA that made up the material.

Method: immunoSEQ multiplex PCR; TCRdb's copy keeps in-frame clones and lacks some. This sample has 250,000 to 300,000 clones, with approximately 87% found just once. CDR3 length: 16 amino acids. V shed 4 bases and J 1 base; nucleotides not matched to a gene: 7. Germline CDR1 SGHRS, CDR2 YFSETQ. Sequenced material: peripheral blood. This chain links TRBV5-1 with TRBJ1-1, with 10 bases that match TRBD1. This sequence originates from a man aged 60-69 years who had recovered from COVID-19. The CDR3 sequence is CASSAGRQGANTEAFF. The DNA of the CDR3 is TGCGCCAGCAGCGCGGGCAGACAGGGGGCGAACACTGAAGCTTTCTTT.